Listed below are T cell receptor beta chains from one sample, sequenced in a study of CD8 T cells in ankylosing spondylitis. TCRdb re-called the 5' RACE reads through MiXCR, storing one row per CDR3 protein. Found here are a few hundred thousand distinct CDR3 sequences, approximately 8% of them singletons; the top ten hold roughly 14%. Source material: blood, either unsorted or a sorted T cell fraction (not recorded which). The receptor source for this set is a male donor with ankylosing spondylitis. Each CDR3 is given with its conserved first and last residue. The D gene is left open where the match is weak. Only part of the rows carry a size: once, few, many, or a class if the clone is expanded.

NA | NA | TRBJ2-7 | TRBV6-1 | TGTGCCAGCAGCCCCGACCCGGGAGCCGAACGAGAGCAGTACTTC | CASSPDPGAEREQYF
few | NA | TRBJ2-7 | TRBV12-3/TRBV12-4 | TGTGCCAGCAGTTTGGGCTACTCCTACGAGCAGTACTTC | CASSLGYSYEQYF
few | TRBD2 | TRBJ2-7 | TRBV20-1 | TGCAGTGCTAGAGCTGGGACTAGTGCAACCTACGAGCAGTACTTC | CSARAGTSATYEQYF
many | NA | TRBJ2-1 | TRBV28 | TGTGCCAGCGGAGGAGAGGTACGGTGGAATGAGCAGTTCTTC | CASGGEVRWNEQFF
many | TRBD2 | TRBJ2-3 | TRBV7-3 | TGTGCCAGCAGCCAATTAGCGGGAGGAGCCTTAAGCACAGATACGCAGTATTTT | CASSQLAGGALSTDTQYF
NA | NA | TRBJ2-7 | TRBV28 | TGTGCCAGCAGGACCCGACAGGAAAGCTCCTACGAGCAGTACTTC | CASRTRQESSYEQYF
many | NA | TRBJ2-7 | TRBV5-1 | TGCGCCAGCAGCATCCTTAGCGGCACAAGCTCCTACGAGCAGTACTTC | CASSILSGTSSYEQYF
few | TRBD2 | TRBJ2-1 | TRBV11-1 | TGTGCCAGCAGCTTAGGGACTAGCGGGACCCGGAAGGTAAATGAGCAGTTCTTC | CASSLGTSGTRKVNEQFF
NA | NA | TRBJ2-1 | TRBV12-3/TRBV12-4 | TGTGCCAGCAGTGCGGACCCGAATGAGCAGTTCTTC | CASSADPNEQFF
few | NA | TRBJ1-1 | TRBV24-1 | TGTGCCACCAGTGACACCCGGAGTGAAGCTTTCTTT | CATSDTRSEAFF
few | TRBD1 | TRBJ1-5 | TRBV6-1 | TGTGCCAGCACCCCGATAGGGACAGGGAGTCAGCCCCAGCATTTT | CASTPIGTGSQPQHF
few | NA | TRBJ2-2 | TRBV24-1 | TGTGCCACCAAAAGCACCACCGGGGAGCTGTTTTTT | CATKSTTGELFF
few | TRBD2 | TRBJ2-1 | TRBV10-3 | TGTGCCATCTGGGGGACTAGCGGGAGGGGTGAGCAGTTCTTC | CAIWGTSGRGEQFF
many | NA | TRBJ1-5 | TRBV21-1 | TGTGCCCAGCCCTTGTTTGAGGGTTCGGGTCAGCCCCAGCATTTT | CAQPLFEGSGQPQHF
few | NA | TRBJ2-6 | TRBV20-1 | TGCAGTGCTAGTGCGCTACCTGGGGCCAACGTCCTGACTTTC | CSASALPGANVLTF
many | NA | TRBJ1-5 | TRBV7-8 | TGTGCCAGCAGCTGGACAGAGAATCAGCCCCAGCATTTT | CASSWTENQPQHF
many | TRBD1 | TRBJ2-7 | TRBV29-1 | TGCAGCGTTGAAGTCATCGGACAGGGGGCGATCTACGAGCAGTACTTC | CSVEVIGQGAIYEQYF
NA | NA | TRBJ1-1 | TRBV2 | TGTGCCAGCGGGCCTTACCCCGCGGCGAACACTGAAGCTTTCTTT | CASGPYPAANTEAFF
many | NA | TRBJ1-1 | TRBV29-1 | TGCAGCGTTGGATCGGGTCCTGGCACTGAAGCTTTCTTT | CSVGSGPGTEAFF
NA | NA | TRBJ2-2 | TRBV7-3 | TGTGCCAGCAGCTTAATTGGACTACCCTTGCCCGGGGAGCTGTTTTTT | CASSLIGLPLPGELFF
few | TRBD2 | TRBJ2-7 | TRBV5-1 | TGCGCCAGCAGCTTACCTAGCGGGAGAGCCCACGAGCAGTACTTC | CASSLPSGRAHEQYF
NA | NA | TRBJ2-1 | TRBV20-1 | TGCAGTGCTAGATATAGCAGCTCCTACAATGAGCAGTTCTTC | CSARYSSSYNEQFF
many | NA | TRBJ2-7 | TRBV7-9 | TGTGCCAGCAGCCCTGCGGGACTCACCTACGAGCAGTACTTC | CASSPAGLTYEQYF
many | NA | TRBJ2-3 | TRBV18 | TGTGCCAGCTCACAGTCCCTACTCACAGATACGCAGTATTTT | CASSQSLLTDTQYF
few | NA | TRBJ2-1 | TRBV7-3 | TGTGCCAGCAGCCTTAATGGGGGGATGGGGCAGTTCTTC | CASSLNGGMGQFF
few | NA | TRBJ2-1 | TRBV13 | TGTGCCAGCAGCCTCACCCCGGGACACCACAATGAGCAGTTCTTC | CASSLTPGHHNEQFF
NA | NA | TRBJ1-5 | TRBV4-1 | TGCGCCAGCAGCCAACCCTGGGGCACAAGCAATCAGCCCCAGCATTTT | CASSQPWGTSNQPQHF
many | NA | TRBJ1-6 | TRBV4-2 | TGTGCCAGCAGCCAAGATTCCTCGGACCTCCACTTT | CASSQDSSDLHF
NA | NA | TRBJ1-1 | TRBV6-5 | TGTGCCAGCAGCTTACTTGGGGGAAGAGGCACTGAAGCTTTCTTT | CASSLLGGRGTEAFF
NA | TRBD1 | TRBJ1-5 | TRBV28 | TGTGCCAGCAGTTTAAATGTGGGGACAGGCAATCAGCCCCAGCATTTT | CASSLNVGTGNQPQHF
few | TRBD1 | TRBJ2-1 | TRBV3-1 | TGTGCCAGCAGCCAGGACAGGGGCCATGAGCAGTTCTTC | CASSQDRGHEQFF
few | NA | TRBJ1-5 | TRBV21-1 | TGTGGCCCTAAAGGGGACAGAAATCAGCCCCAGCATTTT | CGPKGDRNQPQHF
many | NA | TRBJ2-5 | TRBV5-1 | TGCGCCAGCAGCCTAGGGACCGAAGAGACCCAGTACTTC | CASSLGTEETQYF
NA | TRBD1 | TRBJ2-1 | TRBV2 | TGTGCCAGCGGGGACAGGGGGTATCTGGGCAATGAGCAGTTCTTC | CASGDRGYLGNEQFF
NA | NA | TRBJ2-6 | TRBV20-1 | TGCAGTGCTAGTCCCCGGGCTGGGGCCAACGTCCTGACTTTC | CSASPRAGANVLTF
NA | NA | TRBJ2-2 | TRBV5-1 | TGCGCCAGCAGCTTGCCGGGGGCGCTCACCGGGGAGCTGTTTTTT | CASSLPGALTGELFF
many | NA | TRBJ1-4 | TRBV5-1 | TGCGCCAGCAGCGGGGGATCGGCTAATGAAAAACTGTTTTTT | CASSGGSANEKLFF
NA | TRBD1 | TRBJ1-5 | TRBV6-6 | TGTGCCAGCAGTTACACAAGGGACAGAGTAAGCATTTTT | CASSYTRDRVSIF
many | TRBD1 | TRBJ1-2 | TRBV3-1 | TGTGCCAGCAGTCCCGGGACAGGGGGTGGCTACACCTTC | CASSPGTGGGYTF
many | NA | TRBJ2-2 | TRBV30 | TGTGCCTGGAGGGAGGCCGGCAGGGACTCCACCGGGGAGCTGTTTTTT | CAWREAGRDSTGELFF
NA | NA | TRBJ2-1 | TRBV7-3 | TGTGCCAGCAGCTTAGGGCTTGGACACAATGAGCAGTTCTTC | CASSLGLGHNEQFF
few | TRBD1 | TRBJ2-1 | TRBV4-2 | TGTGCCAGCAGCCAAGAACCCGACAGGGGGCTAAATGAGCAGTTCTTC | CASSQEPDRGLNEQFF
NA | NA | TRBJ2-1 | TRBV20-1 | TGCAGTGCTAGATTTCGGTTTGCCTACAATGAGCAGTTCTTC | CSARFRFAYNEQFF
few | NA | TRBJ1-1 | TRBV4-1 | TGCGCCAGCAGCCAGCACACAGGCAACACTGAAGCTTTCTTT | CASSQHTGNTEAFF
NA | NA | TRBJ2-1 | TRBV20-1 | TGCAGTGCTAGTGTAGGGGGGAGCTCCTACAATGAGCAGTTCTTC | CSASVGGSSYNEQFF
NA | TRBD2 | TRBJ2-7 | TRBV3-1 | TGTGCCAGCAGCCAAGAAGGGCTAGCGGGAGGCGAGCAGTACTTC | CASSQEGLAGGEQYF
many | NA | TRBJ1-2 | TRBV20-1 | TGCAGTGCTATGGACACCGAAGCTAACTATGGCTACACCTTC | CSAMDTEANYGYTF
many | TRBD1 | TRBJ2-5 | TRBV10-2 | TGCGCCAGCAGCGACAGGGGGGTCCAAGAGACCCAGTACTTC | CASSDRGVQETQYF
NA | NA | TRBJ2-3 | TRBV18 | TGTGCCAGCTCACCTGGTGCAGTCACAGATACGCAGTATTTT | CASSPGAVTDTQYF
few | TRBD1 | TRBJ1-1 | TRBV5-1 | TGCGCCAGCAGCCTGGACAGGGTGGAAGCTTTCTTT | CASSLDRVEAFF
many | TRBD2 | TRBJ2-5 | TRBV20-1 | TGCAGTGCAGGGACTAGCGGACAAGAGACCCAGTACTTC | CSAGTSGQETQYF
many | NA | TRBJ1-6 | TRBV12-3/TRBV12-4 | TGTGCCAGCAGTGGACGGACCCATTCACCCCTCCACTTT | CASSGRTHSPLHF
NA | NA | TRBJ1-1 | TRBV5-1 | TGCGCCAGCAGCTTGGCCGGGGAAGGGAACACTGAAGCTTTCTTT | CASSLAGEGNTEAFF
few | NA | TRBJ2-7 | TRBV6-1 | TGTGCCAGCAGTGAATTCCAACGAAGCGCACTAGCGCAGTACTTC | CASSEFQRSALAQYF
NA | NA | TRBJ2-3 | TRBV28 | TGTGCCAGCAGTTTTCCGGGGGGCACAGATACGCAGTATTTT | CASSFPGGTDTQYF
NA | TRBD1 | TRBJ2-5 | TRBV2 | TGTGCCAGCAGCGCGGGCAGGGGGTCGGAGACCCAGTACTTC | CASSAGRGSETQYF
few | NA | TRBJ1-1 | TRBV19 | TGTGCCAGTAGTTCAGGTTGGAGTGGGGACACTGAAGCTTTCTTT | CASSSGWSGDTEAFF
many | TRBD2 | TRBJ2-1 | TRBV5-1 | TGCGCCAGCAGCTCGACTAGCGGGGGATACAATGAGCAGTTCTTC | CASSSTSGGYNEQFF
NA | NA | TRBJ2-3 | TRBV25-1 | TGTGCCAGCAGGGTCGGAGGCACAGATACGCAGTATTTT | CASRVGGTDTQYF